The entry below describes one T cell receptor (beta chain). It has no known antigen specificity. No base qualities exist here, and no much larger clone lies one base off it. Donors formed part of the validation cohort, which comprised 120 subjects and was distinct from the first cohort of under 750 subjects. The data are from a study of cytomegalovirus exposure and HLA in healthy donors (TCRdb year 2017). Study-wide context: According to a later analysis, one platform produced both the 110 or so validation repertoires and the 666 repertoires of the first cohort. The aim of the study was to test whether cataloging public T cell receptors could identify signatures of past pathogen exposure. A separate validation cohort of approximately 130 different subjects was used in addition to the roughly 620-subject first cohort. To predict cytomegalovirus infection status, the study brought together high-throughput TCR immunosequencing, statistical association of individual TCRs with disease status, and machine learning.

Library preparation employed the immunoSEQ multiplex PCR assay. The original methods were these. A statistical classification framework was built to diagnose cytomegalovirus status from the catalog of TCR beta chain sequences. In its TCRdb copy, this immuneACCESS table keeps in-frame sequences only and misses some clones. Where compared with another copy, unresolved V genes explain less than half of these, and the others have no known cause. V, J and clone size were drawn from that table, and D and trimming were deduced from the DNA. The sample contains roughly 90,000 clones, 85% of them found a single time. The ten top clones hold roughly 20% of the sample. Looking up the germline V gene yields CDR1 MNHEY and CDR2 SVGAGI. Compared with germline, V lacks 5 bases and J lacks 4 bases; bases without a gene match: 9. Measured from the cysteine to the phenylalanine, the CDR3 is 15 residues long. Only the CDR3 region is kept as DNA, spanning 45 bases read in frame from base 1.

What the work shows at the level of the full study, not this receptor alone: In vitro tests confirmed that a few of the cytomegalovirus-associated TCR beta chains recognize cytomegalovirus antigens. The classifier was reported to diagnose cytomegalovirus status with high specificity and sensitivity in both the original cohort and the validation cohort. The study listed around 160 TCR beta chains as associated with cytomegalovirus. The validation cohort had no HLA typing available for a later analysis, so co-occurrence within that cohort was assessed over all 120 or so repertoires. Subsequent analysis determined that TCRs grouped into clusters in the first cohort also showed a tendency toward co-occurrence across the 120 validation repertoires, and 90% to 95% of cluster scores exceeded 0. Across donors, most TCR sequences were observed very rarely, whereas some public TCRs were present in many individuals. The authors suggested that the approach could potentially be extended to other disease states and immunological phenotypes.

Sequencing was performed on PBMCs. This clonotype originated in a young man in good health and CMV-seropositive. The chain employs TRBV6-5 and TRBJ2-3; 7 bases in the junction line up with TRBD2. The CDR3: CASSATVGRPDTQYF. The nucleotides read TGTGCCAGCAGTGCAACCGTCGGGAGGCCAGATACGCAGTATTTT.